This TCR beta chain was retrieved from a study of Tregs in tolerant kidney transplant recipients. V lost 3 bases to trimming and J lost 4 bases, with 16 bases between them. The germline V gene encodes CDR1 DFQATT and CDR2 SNEGSKA (reference sequence). The CDR3 sequence is 16 residues long. Recipients received nonmyeloablative bone marrow transplants from related graft donors, with transient mixed chimerism. The method was immunoSEQ multiplex PCR; TCRdb's version includes in-frame clones alone and lacks a portion of them. The table lists about 11,000 clones. Study results and caveats: This study did not directly address biological reproducibility. Donor-specific Treg expansion exceeded global Treg expansion in tolerant patients, suggesting antigen drive. The small number of patients limits these findings pending further validation.

Concerning this clone itself: Its antigen is as yet unknown. The read falls 3 residues short of the CDR3 end, and the missing part is taken from the germline J gene.

The source was CD8+ T cells from blood (PBMCs), collected 24 months after the transplant. The chain joins TRBV20-1 to TRBJ1-6; D remains ambiguous. The TCR was taken from a human patient who received a combined kidney and bone marrow transplant. Some T cells here may be from the graft donor. The CDR3 loop reads CSARNAGVQYNSPLHF. The DNA read from the CDR3 is TGCAGTGCTAGGAACGCAGGCGTCCAGTATAATTCACCC.